This passage covers 11 T cell receptor beta chains from one sample sequenced in a study of T-cell reconstitution after alpha-beta-depleted transplantation in children. Unique molecular identifiers were used to barcode this TCRbeta library. TCRdb reanalysed the PCR reads using MiXCR and keeps one entry per CDR3 protein. The profile shows roughly 300,000 distinct CDR3 sequences, around a tenth of them singletons. Sequenced here: peripheral blood, sampled 180 days after TCRalphabeta/CD19-depleted stem cell transplant. These receptor sequences come from a male patient between 2 and 10 years old who had a stem cell transplant for chronic granulomatous disease, so the T cells may come from the graft donor.

This clonotype came up many times. J is TRBJ2-1 and V is TRBV5-1, with TRBD1 matching over 8 bases. V shed 4 bases and J 3 bases; nucleotides not matched to a gene: 9. Germline V gives CDR1 SGHRS, CDR2 YFSETQ. The CDR3 length is 16 residues. CDR3 loop: CASSRSQGAIYNEQFF. The CDR3 bases are TGCGCCAGCAGCCGTTCTCAGGGGGCTATCTACAATGAGCAGTTCTTC.

At least ten counts were recorded for this clonotype. The genes are TRBV5-1 and TRBJ1-1; D possibly corresponds to TRBD1 (5 bases). Germline V gene sequence: CDR1 SGHRS, CDR2 YFSETQ. V shed 4 bases and J shed 5 bases, with 12 bases lying between them. The CDR3 is made up of 13 amino acids. The DNA of the CDR3 is TGCGCCAGCAGCAGAAACAAGGGGACTGAAGCTTTCTTT. This codes for CASSRNKGTEAFF.

This clonotype has at least ten counts. V is TRBV12-3 or TRBV12-4 and J is TRBJ2-6, with D unresolved. V lost 1 base and J 4 bases, leaving 8 bases between the germline ends. The CDR3 has 15 amino acids. In nucleotides, the CDR3 is TGTGCCAGCAGTTTAGATTCTGGGGGGGCCAACGTCCTGACTTTC. Translating it yields CASSLDSGGANVLTF.

The chain recombines TRBV7-9 with TRBJ2-2, with D possibly called TRBD1 or TRBD2 (5 bases each). CDR1 is SEHNR, CDR2 FQNEAQ, per germline (reference sequence). V was cut by 4 bases and J by 7 bases, with 16 bases left in between. The CDR3 runs to 15 residues. CDR3 sequence (DNA): TGTGCCAGCAGCTCCCGGGACCTCGAGATCGGGGAGCTGTTTTTT. Translated, it gives CASSSRDLEIGELFF.

This clonotype has a count of ten or more. This chain joins TRBV20-1 and TRBJ1-1, with a weak D call TRBD1 (5 bases). The ends were cut back, 2 bases at V and 5 bases at J, with 12 bases in the middle. This CDR3 region has 13 residues. From germline, CDR1 is DFQATT and CDR2 SNEGSKA (reference sequence). CDR3 in amino acids: CSARIGGVTEAFF. DNA of the CDR3: TGCAGTGCTAGAATCGGGGGAGTAACTGAAGCTTTCTTT.

This clonotype was detected many times. The chain uses TRBV15 and TRBJ2-5; D is possibly TRBD2 (6 bases). CDR1 LNHNV and CDR2 YYDKDF come from the germline V gene (reference sequence). This CDR3 spans 15 amino acids. The ends were cut back, 0 bases at V and 5 bases at J, with 13 bases in the middle. The CDR3, as DNA: TGTGCCACCAGCAGAGACCGGGACTTCGGCGAGACCCAGTACTTC. This codes for CATSRDRDFGETQYF.

This clonotype was seen ten or more times. The chain carries TRBV5-6 and TRBJ2-7; perhaps TRBD1 as D (6 bases). This CDR3 region has 15 residues. Germline V gene sequence: CDR1 SGHDT, CDR2 YYEEEE. V was clipped by 4 bases and J by 5 bases, with 19 bases between them. DNA for the CDR3: TGTGCCAGCAGCCCGGACGGGACAACACAGAACGAGCAGTACTTC. Amino acid sequence: CASSPDGTTQNEQYF.

This clonotype was picked up many times. V usage is TRBV12-3 or TRBV12-4 and J usage is TRBJ2-7, with D perhaps matching TRBD1 (6 bases). The CDR3 spans 15 residues. Trimming took 4 bases from V and 2 from J, leaving 15 bases between them. The CDR3 reads CASSYRDTPTYEQYF. The DNA of the CDR3 is TGTGCCAGCAGTTACCGGGACACCCCAACCTACGAGCAGTACTTC.

This clonotype occurred many times. This chain uses TRBV5-1 with TRBJ2-1; TRBD2 is a possible D gene (6 bases). This CDR3 spans 17 amino acids. V gave up 1 base and J gave up 0 bases, with 14 bases separating them. Germline lookup yields CDR1 SGHRS and CDR2 YFSETQ. For the CDR3, the DNA is TGCGCCAGCAGCTTGTTTCGCGGGAAGAGCTCCTACAATGAGCAGTTCTTC. It encodes CASSLFRGKSSYNEQFF.

This clonotype has at least ten counts. The chain couples TRBV7-6 to TRBJ2-1, with D perhaps matching TRBD2 (7 bases). Deletions cut 0 bases from V and 7 bases from J, with 10 bases between. The length of the CDR3 is 14 residues. Germline assignment: CDR1 SGHVS and CDR2 FNYEAQ. For the CDR3, the DNA is TGTGCCAGCAGCTTAGCGGAGGGGGGGAATGAGCAGTTCTTC. Translated, it gives CASSLAEGGNEQFF.

This clonotype was observed at least ten times. V usage is TRBV20-1 and J usage is TRBJ2-1; D unresolved. Deletions cut 5 bases from V and 10 bases from J, with 9 bases between. This CDR3 is built from 10 residues. Germline V lookup: CDR1 DFQATT, CDR2 SNEGSKA (reference sequence). The CDR3 loop is CSAGRPEQFF. The CDR3 DNA sequence: TGCAGTGCTGGCCGGCCCGAGCAGTTCTTC.